This passage covers 10 T cell receptor beta chains from one sample sequenced in a study of T cell repertoires in cytomegalovirus infection. In TCRdb, the reads were re-called with MiXCR into one record per CDR3 protein. Here the sample spans 450,000 to 600,000 distinct CDR3 sequences, roughly 10% being singletons. Sequenced sample: PBMCs. The receptors stem from a human donor in good health (CMV status not recorded). Some clones in this sample may be carry-over from other donors' samples.

There are a few counts of this clonotype. The CDR3 loop reads CSARASGGYTEAFF. The CDR3 DNA reads as TGCAGTGCTAGAGCTTCCGGGGGGTACACTGAAGCTTTCTTT. The chain couples TRBV20-1 to TRBJ1-1; D may be TRBD1 (5 bases). V lost 1 base and J lost 3, with 12 bases in between. The CDR3 is 14 residues long. Germline V gene data show CDR1 as DFQATT and CDR2 as SNEGSKA (reference sequence).

This clonotype was detected many times. This sequence joins TRBV10-3 and TRBJ2-1, with a tentative D call TRBD2 (6 bases). The CDR3 runs to 11 residues. Germline V lookup: CDR1 ENHRY, CDR2 SYGVKD. V was clipped by 4 bases and J by 10 bases, with 8 bases between them. CDR3 bases: TGTGCCATCAGTGCAGGAGGGGAGCAGTTCTTC. Encoded protein: CAISAGGEQFF.

This clonotype has ten or more counts. The chain employs TRBV5-5 and TRBJ2-1; 7 bases are a match to TRBD2. Germline V gene data show CDR1 as SGHKS and CDR2 as YYEKEE (reference sequence). This CDR3 region has 13 residues. Trimming removed 7 bases from V and 7 bases from J; junction bases left unmatched: 8. CDR3 loop: CASERDLGNEQFF. The CDR3 bases are TGTGCCAGCGAGCGGGATCTGGGGAATGAGCAGTTCTTC.

V gene TRBV9 combines with J gene TRBJ1-1; no reliable D call. Trimming stripped 0 bases from V and 8 bases from J, with 8 bases between. The CDR3 is 12 residues long. Germline V gene lookup returns CDR1 SGDLS and CDR2 YYNGEE. The CDR3 nucleotides are TGTGCCAGCAGCGTAGGCGGAGGGGAAGCTTTCTTT. It specifies CASSVGGGEAFF.

This clonotype occurred many times. The chain has TRBV28 and TRBJ2-4; 8 positions match TRBD2. The CDR3 extends over 14 amino acids. From germline, CDR1 is MDHEN and CDR2 SYDVKM. V shed 6 bases, J shed 4 bases, and the junction held 5 bases outside the gene matches. The CDR3 bases are TGTGCCAGCAGCCGACCTAGCGGGAAAAACATTCAGTACTTC. As protein: CASSRPSGKNIQYF.

This clonotype was seen repeatedly, ten times or more. This rearrangement joins TRBV6-2 or TRBV6-3 to TRBJ1-5; a possible D gene is TRBD1 (5 bases). Germline CDR1 and CDR2: MNHEY and SVGEGT. Trimming shortened V by 5 bases and J by 12 bases, and 11 bases separated the two germline ends. This CDR3 region has 11 residues. The CDR3 protein is CASSPGGNQHF. CDR3 DNA: TGTGCCAGCAGTCCCGGGGGTAACCAGCATTTT.

This clonotype has ten or more counts. The chain uses TRBV28 and TRBJ1-1; the D gene is possibly TRBD1 (5 bases). CDR1 is MDHEN, CDR2 SYDVKM, per germline. V was cut by 6 bases and J by 1 base, with 12 bases left in between. The CDR3 has 14 residues. The CDR3: CASSLWGRNTEAFF. CDR3 sequence (DNA): TGTGCCAGCAGCCTCTGGGGCCGGAACACTGAAGCTTTCTTT.

This clonotype was seen repeatedly, ten times or more. The rearrangement uses TRBV7-2 and TRBJ2-5, with TRBD2 matching 11 bases. The CDR3 has 16 amino acids. V dropped 5 bases and J dropped 5; count of bases not matched to a gene: 10. Germline V gene sequence: CDR1 SGHTA, CDR2 FQGNSA. CDR3 loop: CASSLIRASGRETQYF. DNA for the CDR3: TGTGCCAGCAGCCTTATACGGGCTAGCGGGAGGGAGACCCAGTACTTC.

Many counts were recorded for this clonotype. J is TRBJ2-5 and V is TRBV5-5, with a tentative D call TRBD1 (6 bases). From germline, CDR1 is SGHKS and CDR2 YYEKEE (reference sequence). This CDR3 is built from 14 residues. The V end lost 1 base, the J end lost 5 bases, and 12 bases lay between the germline ends. CDR3 region: CASSLSAGVETQYF. CDR3 bases: TGTGCCAGCAGCTTGTCGGCAGGGGTGGAGACCCAGTACTTC.

The chain carries TRBV2 and TRBJ2-3; D is possibly TRBD1 (6 bases). V was clipped by 1 base and J by 3 bases, with 11 bases between them. Germline V gene data show CDR1 as SNHLY and CDR2 as FYNNEI. There are 15 residues in the CDR3. CDR3 in amino acids: CASSEGQVVTDTQYF. The DNA of the CDR3 is TGTGCCAGCAGTGAAGGACAGGTGGTTACAGATACGCAGTATTTT.